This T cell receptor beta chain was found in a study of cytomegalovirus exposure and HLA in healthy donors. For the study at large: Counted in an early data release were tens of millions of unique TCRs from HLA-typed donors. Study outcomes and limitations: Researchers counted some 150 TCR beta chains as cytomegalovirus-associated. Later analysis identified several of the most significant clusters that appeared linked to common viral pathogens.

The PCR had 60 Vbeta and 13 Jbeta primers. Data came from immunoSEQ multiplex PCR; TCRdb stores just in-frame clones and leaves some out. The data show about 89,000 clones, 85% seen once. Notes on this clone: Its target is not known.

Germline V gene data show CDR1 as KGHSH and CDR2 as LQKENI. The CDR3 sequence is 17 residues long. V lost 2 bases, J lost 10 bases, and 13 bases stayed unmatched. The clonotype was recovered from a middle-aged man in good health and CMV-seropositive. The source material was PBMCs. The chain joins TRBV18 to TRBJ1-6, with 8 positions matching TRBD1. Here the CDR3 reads CASSPGWQGAIRSPLHF. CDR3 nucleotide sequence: TGTGCCAGCTCACCAGGCTGGCAGGGGGCAATACGATCACCCCTCCACTTT.